The source of this T cell receptor beta chain is a study of T cells in Graves' hyperthyroidism and ophthalmopathy (dated by TCRdb to the late 2010s). In the study overall: To identify distinguishing TCR V-J signatures, a discovery cohort of around 100 patients was used, comprising some 43 with Graves' ophthalmopathy and under 60 with stable Graves' hyperthyroidism. In about 6 Graves' hyperthyroidism patients, the study also compared T-cell repertoires from thyroid tissue with T-cell repertoires from blood. The roughly 91 discovery patients were randomly divided into training and test sets at a 7:3 ratio. Following sampling, methimazole starting at 30 mg daily was given to hyperthyroidism patients, and high-dose intravenous methylprednisolone was given to ophthalmopathy patients. The paper describes TCR Vbeta CDR3 sequencing of fewer than 150 peripheral blood samples, made up of 43 ophthalmopathy patients, around 73 hyperthyroidism patients and roughly 17 progressor patients. Whether ophthalmopathy could be predicted prospectively was tested in an independent validation cohort made up of approximately 19 hyperthyroidism patients plus 17 patients who later progressed to ophthalmopathy. The study at large found these results: A 13 V-J signature model separated ophthalmopathy from stable hyperthyroidism, with around 90% sensitivity and 81.08% specificity in cross-validation and 80%/75% in testing. Most expanded thyroid clonotypes (frequency above 0.001) were also found in blood, which suggests that blood repertoires may mirror thyroid immune responses. No statistical method was used to fix the sample size in advance, and group allocation was not hidden from the investigators. In validation, the model predicted progression to ophthalmopathy with 55% to 71% sensitivity and 72% to 85% specificity, a median of 6.5 months before onset.

The TCR beta CDR3 regions were amplified from the RNA transcripts. The TCR CDR3 was subjected to a first round of RT-PCR using the HTBI primer set and the Qiagen OneStep RT-PCR kit. Libraries were constructed in a second round of multiplex PCR, after which size selection and purification were carried out. The libraries were sequenced on an Illumina HiSeq2000 using paired-end 100 bp reads. The original pipeline was this. SOAPnuke was used to process the raw data, removing reads that contained adapters or uncalled bases, had a mean Phred below 15, or lacked an exact match to the constant primer or identifier. COPE v1.2.5 was used to merge the high-quality paired reads, and each unique nucleotide sequence was defined as a clonotype. Clonotypes were aligned to IMGT TRBV, TRBD and TRBJ reference segments using MiTCR v1.1. Only V-J combinations with frequency above 0.0001, covering 99.2% of repertoires, were analysed. A TCS score was defined as the ratio of F50 (clonal expansion) to E x V (chaos), with BLOSUM62-based TCRdist applied between CDR3 peptides within each V-J. Welch's t-statistics and random forest reduced several hundred V-J features to some 14, which were used in a naive Bayes classifier (R e1071). The similarity between thyroid and blood repertoires was quantified using the Morisita-Horn index. TCRdb trimmed public reads at Q25 via fastp, called clones via MiXCR and kept in-frame beta chains. All rows with the same CDR3 protein become a single entry with the most common DNA and genes. It is TCRdb's table, rather than the study itself, that gives the V and J calls and clone size. This sample gives around 660,000 distinct CDR3 sequences in total; 45% of them show up just once. Of the sample, roughly 7.2% falls within the top ten clones.

This clonotype was seen more than once but under ten times. Its antigen remains undetermined. No much larger clonotype is one base removed from it; base qualities were not supplied. V is clipped by 6 bases and J by 0 bases, and the sequence between their germline boundaries is 14 bases long. The germline V gene (reference sequence) provides CDR1 DFQATT and CDR2 SNEGSKA. The CDR3 covers 14 residues, taking in both the cysteine and the phenylalanine. Solely the CDR3 DNA is kept, with 42 bases framed from the first base. Exclusion was applied to patients with uncontrolled infections, other autoimmune diseases, pregnancy or lactation. Diagnoses were based on clinical symptoms, serum thyroxine and TRAb, thyroid ultrasound and orbital computed tomography. Trizol reagent was used to extract total RNA, and RNA quality was then checked on an Agilent 2100 Bioanalyzer.

The chain uses TRBV20-1 and TRBJ1-1; the best D guess is TRBD1, with 5 bases matching. The sample consisted of peripheral blood or thyroid tissue (not recorded which). This clonotype was sampled from an adult man with Graves' disease, either hyperthyroidism or ophthalmopathy (not recorded which). DNA sequence: TGCAGTGCAAAAGCAGGGAACATGAACACTGAAGCTTTCTTT. This sequence encodes CSAKAGNMNTEAFF.